Detailed here is one T cell receptor beta chain. The sample is drawn from a study of blood T cells in healthy people across ages. Trimming stripped 7 bases from V and 0 bases from J, with 12 bases between. The V gene's germline CDR1 is SQVTM and CDR2 ANQGSEA. There are 13 residues in the CDR3. Primed by a sample-barcoded 5' primer and a J-beta primer mix, a second PCR proceeded for roughly 7 to 11 cycles. TCRdb re-called the 5' RACE reads with MiXCR, one entry per CDR3 protein. The sample holds 380,000 or so distinct CDR3 sequences, about 52% seen once. V is TRBV29-1 and J is TRBJ1-2; D is possibly TRBD1 (5 bases). Material: blood. This TCR was sampled from a man in his sixties in good health. The CDR3 DNA is TGCAGCGCTCCGGACACTGCTAACTATGGCTACACCTTC. This codes for CSAPDTANYGYTF.